This T cell receptor (beta chain) was captured by sequencing in a study of spatial heterogeneity in lung cancer (dated by TCRdb to about 2019). The study in broad terms: More beta-chain than alpha-chain transcripts were consistently detected, likely reflecting higher beta-chain transcript abundance. In non-small cell lung cancer, the study quantitatively compared TCR alpha and beta repertoires across several tumor regions, matched nontumor lung, and blood. Both alpha and beta chains were TCR-sequenced in 200 to 250 tumor regions, roughly 70 matched nontumor lung samples and more than 50 PBMC samples obtained at surgery. In the raw uncorrected reads, each unique combination of TCR and UMI appeared more than ten times on average. Nonsynonymous mutation counts, determined by whole-exome sequencing of tumor tissue, were related to features of the TCR repertoire. In tumor regions, TCR transcript counts showed a strong correlation with a T cell transcriptional module score from matched bulk RNA-seq.

Inclusive of the bounding cysteine and phenylalanine, the CDR3 is 13 residues long. Only the CDR3 DNA stays, 39 bases, in frame from base 1. V and J lose 6 bases and 1 base, and a span of 12 bases separates them. For CDR1 and CDR2, the germline V gene lists SQVTM and ANQGSEA. Summary of the overall study and its limitations: The tumor nonsynonymous mutation count correlated with the number of expanded alpha and beta TCRs within the tumor. TCR-seq coverage of tumor T cells was estimated to be only approximately 7% for alpha chains and approximately 12% for beta chains. The count of ubiquitous expanded TCRs correlated with the count of ubiquitous nonsynonymous mutations, and the count of regional expanded TCRs correlated with the count of regional nonsynonymous mutations. Additional single-cell paired TCR alpha and beta sequencing was considered necessary to confirm, at a functional level, the hypothesis that regional TCRs recognize regional mutations.

This specimen's time point label, per the study, means: sample taken at primary tumor resection. Samples were obtained from 65 to 90 patients with early-stage, untreated non-small cell lung cancer from the lung TRACERx cohort. Whole RNA extracted from tumor and nontumor lung tissue, or from cryopreserved PBMC samples, was used for TCR sequencing without cell sorting. Patients were selected for TCR sequencing only if sufficient RNA was available from at least two tumor regions. Tumor and adjacent nontumor lung specimens were reviewed by a lung pathologist before selection. Library preparation used 5' RACE. This sample was sequenced with a NextSeq 500. To allow correction of PCR and sequencing errors, the TCR library protocol tagged every TCR cDNA molecule with a unique molecular identifier. Processing in the source paper ran as follows. TCR identification, UMI-based error correction and CDR3 extraction were all carried out with Decombinator tools. TCRs above a frequency of 2 per 1,000, corresponding to the top 1% of the tumor frequency distribution, were defined as expanded. Expanded tumor TCRs were classed as regional if statistically deemed absent (corrected P<0.05) from at least one tumor region, otherwise ubiquitous. Rényi diversity was computed with the R vegan package after subsampling each repertoire 100 times to 5,000 TCRs. CDR3 similarity networks were constructed using string-kernel similarity of amino acid triplets, with links drawn between CDR3s whose pairwise similarity was above 0.82. TCRdb's own reprocessing of the public reads used fastp at Q25 and MiXCR and kept productive beta chains. Each record represents a unique CDR3 protein, reported with the most common genes and DNA among its rows. The V and J calls follow TCRdb's processing rather than the paper's. Counted in this sample were over 8,500 distinct CDR3 sequences; less than 5.5% of them appeared once. The ten biggest clones cover roughly an eighth of the sample.

This clonotype was observed many times. Its antigen target is currently unknown. No base qualities exist here, and no much larger clone lies one base off it. This beta chain turned up in a library designed for alpha chains; as an off-target read, its abundance says little. Recombination joined TRBV29-1 with TRBJ1-2; tentative D gene TRBD1, with 5 bases matching. The starting material was lung tumor tissue, obtained at surgery. The receptor's source is a male donor with early-stage non-small cell lung cancer. The bases are TGCAGCGTCGACGACAGCATTAACTATGGCTACACCTTC. Translated, it gives CSVDDSINYGYTF.